The rows below give T cell receptor beta chains drawn from one sample of a study of blood T cell repertoires in COVID-19. The table came from immunoSEQ multiplex PCR; TCRdb's copy has only in-frame clones and leaves some out. Of around 230,000 clones listed, roughly 87% are singletons. The sequenced sample consisted of PBMCs or T cells enriched from blood (not recorded which). Source of these receptors: a man younger than 35 with acute COVID-19. Both conserved end residues are part of each CDR3. D genes are given only for firm matches. Only some rows state a clone size, as once, few, many or a class for expanded clones.

v_call	j_call	clone_size	d_call	cdr3_aa	cdr3_nt
TRBV6-5	TRBJ1-1	.	.	CASIPRGWDTEAFF	TGTGCCAGCATCCCTAGGGGCTGGGACACTGAAGCTTTCTTT
TRBV28	TRBJ2-7	.	.	CASRAGPGSYEQYF	TGTGCCAGCAGAGCAGGCCCCGGCTCCTACGAGCAGTACTTC
TRBV28	TRBJ1-3	.	.	CASSFDSPGNTIYF	TGTGCCAGCAGTTTTGACAGCCCTGGAAACACCATATATTTT
TRBV29-1	TRBJ1-1	.	.	CSVQGRMNTEAFF	TGCAGCGTTCAGGGGCGGATGAACACTGAAGCTTTCTTT
TRBV19	TRBJ2-1	once	.	CASSISESYNEQFF	TGTGCCAGTAGTATCAGCGAGTCCTACAATGAGCAGTTCTTC
TRBV6-5	TRBJ2-7	.	TRBD1	CASSSGQGNEQYF	TGTGCCAGCAGTTCGGGACAGGGAAACGAGCAGTACTTC
TRBV3-1/TRBV3-2	TRBJ2-5	.	.	CASSLRQYQETQYF	TGTGCCAGCAGCCTTAGACAGTACCAAGAGACCCAGTACTTC
TRBV7-9	TRBJ2-1	.	TRBD2	CASSLGSLAGGNEQFF	TGTGCCAGCAGCTTAGGATCGCTAGCGGGAGGAAATGAGCAGTTCTTC
TRBV19	TRBJ2-2	once	.	CASSPQAIGGELFF	TGTGCCAGTAGCCCCCAAGCGATCGGCGGGGAGCTGTTTTTT
TRBV4-1	TRBJ2-2	few	TRBD1	CASSQTAGGTGELFF	TGCGCCAGCAGCCAAACCGCAGGGGGAACCGGGGAGCTGTTTTTT
TRBV7-8	TRBJ2-6	once	TRBD2	CASTSPGLAGVLGANVLTF	TGTGCCAGCACCTCCCCCGGGCTAGCGGGAGTGTTAGGGGCCAACGTCCTGACTTTC
TRBV29-1	TRBJ1-2	.	.	CSVQVRNYGYTF	TGCAGCGTACAGGTCCGAAACTATGGCTACACCTTC
TRBV19	TRBJ2-1	many	TRBD2	CASRLTSGPNEQFF	TGTGCCAGTAGACTGACTAGCGGGCCCAATGAGCAGTTCTTC
TRBV6-6	TRBJ2-2	.	.	CASSTNTGELFF	TGTGCCAGCAGTACAAACACCGGGGAGCTGTTTTTT
TRBV4-3	TRBJ2-7	.	TRBD2	CASSQDIGTSASYEQYF	TGCGCCAGCAGCCAAGATATAGGGACTAGCGCCTCCTACGAGCAGTACTTC
TRBV18	TRBJ2-7	.	TRBD2	CASSPGLAGGPKASDEQYF	TGTGCCAGCTCACCGGGACTAGCGGGAGGGCCCAAAGCAAGTGACGAGCAGTACTTC
TRBV12-3/TRBV12-4	TRBJ2-3	once	.	CASSPTDTQYF	TGTGCCAGCAGCCCGACAGATACGCAGTATTTT
TRBV19	TRBJ2-1	.	.	CASSPTSYNEQFF	TGTGCCAGTAGTCCAACTTCCTACAATGAGCAGTTCTTC
TRBV7-9	TRBJ1-3	few	.	CASSSTQGANTIYF	TGTGCCAGCAGCAGTACACAAGGGGCTAACACCATATATTTT
TRBV5-1	TRBJ2-1	.	.	CASSLGDGYNEQFF	TGCGCCAGCAGCTTGGGCGACGGGTACAATGAGCAGTTCTTC
TRBV10-1	TRBJ2-2	.	TRBD1	CASSDRGTGELFF	TGCGCCAGCTCTGACAGGGGTACCGGGGAGCTGTTTTTT
TRBV5-4	TRBJ2-7	few	TRBD2	CASSPRGGLGSDEQYF	TGTGCCAGCAGCCCCCGGGGAGGGCTAGGTTCCGACGAGCAGTACTTC
TRBV6-5	TRBJ2-7	.	TRBD1	CASSYSRQGAPQYF	TGTGCCAGCAGTTACTCGAGGCAGGGGGCGCCGCAGTACTTC
TRBV28	TRBJ2-2	.	TRBD2	CASSPTDGRAIDGELFF	TGTGCCAGCAGCCCGACTGACGGGAGGGCCATAGACGGGGAGCTGTTTTTT
TRBV6-1	TRBJ2-7	.	TRBD1	CASSETGVPYEQYF	TGTGCCAGCAGTGAAACAGGGGTTCCCTACGAGCAGTACTTC
TRBV6-4	TRBJ2-3	.	TRBD2	CASSDGSSGTDTQYF	TGTGCCAGCAGTGACGGGTCTAGCGGGACAGATACGCAGTATTTT
TRBV2	TRBJ1-2	.	.	CAGWTVAIYGYTF	TGTGCCGGCTGGACAGTCGCAATCTATGGCTACACCTTC
TRBV6-5	TRBJ2-3	.	TRBD1	CASSWNRGSPTDTQYF	TGTGCCAGCAGTTGGAACAGGGGGTCCCCCACAGATACGCAGTATTTT
TRBV2	TRBJ2-7	.	.	CASSLFTGEQYF	TGTGCCAGCAGTCTATTCACGGGCGAGCAGTACTTC
TRBV25-1	TRBJ1-5	once	.	CASSGPGGSGNQPQHF	TGTGCCAGCAGTGGCCCTGGGGGCTCGGGCAATCAGCCCCAGCATTTT
TRBV4-3	TRBJ2-7	.	TRBD2	CASSPVLAGGYEQYF	TGCGCCAGCAGCCCGGTGCTAGCGGGCGGCTACGAGCAGTACTTC
TRBV10-3	TRBJ2-2	.	TRBD1	CAIGGTGNTGELFF	TGTGCCATCGGGGGGACAGGGAACACCGGGGAGCTGTTTTTT
TRBV11-2	TRBJ2-3	.	.	CASSPSSGTDTQYF	TGTGCCAGCAGCCCTTCCTCTGGCACAGATACGCAGTATTTT
TRBV29-1	TRBJ2-1	.	.	CSVTGSSYNEQFF	TGCAGCGTGACTGGGAGCTCCTACAATGAGCAGTTCTTC
TRBV3-1/TRBV3-2	TRBJ2-7	.	.	CASSQGPRAREQYF	TGTGCCAGCAGCCAGGGGCCTCGGGCTCGCGAGCAGTACTTC
TRBV11-3	TRBJ2-1	.	TRBD2	CASSSPASGSSYNEQFF	TGTGCCAGCAGCTCCCCGGCTAGCGGGAGTTCCTACAATGAGCAGTTCTTC
TRBV19	TRBJ1-1	.	TRBD1	CASSIETGTEAFF	TGTGCCAGTAGTATAGAGACAGGGACTGAAGCTTTCTTT
TRBV6-5	TRBJ1-5	.	.	CASSWGGNSNQPQHF	TGTGCCAGCAGCTGGGGCGGGAATAGCAATCAGCCCCAGCATTTT
TRBV28	TRBJ1-5	.	.	CASSTSGQGVQPQHF	.
TRBV28	TRBJ2-5	few	TRBD2	CASRLAGDVTQYF	TGTGCCAGCAGGCTAGCGGGAGACGTGACCCAGTACTTC
TRBV27	TRBJ2-7	.	TRBD1	CASSPLIDRGGTGEQYF	TGTGCCAGCAGTCCCTTGATAGACAGGGGAGGTACGGGTGAGCAGTACTTC